These T cell receptor beta chains were read from a single sample in a study of T cell changes during pregnancy in multiple sclerosis. This table comes from immunoSEQ multiplex PCR, and its TCRdb copy is limited to in-frame clones, with some not included. The repertoire includes fewer than 85,000 clones, approximately 93% of them detected once, and roughly 2.5% sits in the top ten. Sequencing was performed on peripheral blood, taken in the second trimester of pregnancy. These receptors all stem from a female donor with multiple sclerosis, enrolled in a pregnancy study. The conserved cysteine and the conserved F or W are not part of the CDR3 here.

>TRBV30|TRBJ2-7
AWGLAGDYEQY
>TRBV27|TRBJ2-3
ATRNSGSTDTQY
>TRBV5-6|TRBJ2-1
ASSWGTVGSYNEQF
>TRBV4-1|TRBJ1-5
ASSRGGLYNQPQH
>TRBV5-1|TRBJ1-1
ASSPSGQQNTEAF
>TRBV6-5|TRBJ1-4
ASSSIPPKGEKLF
>TRBV9|TRBJ2-2
ASTGVWNTGELF
>TRBV30|TRBJ2-5
AWSAVRGLGSAETQY
>TRBV20-1|TRBJ1-2
SASYGGGYT
>TRBV10-1|TRBJ1-6
ASSPGVGSPLH
>TRBV5-5|TRBJ2-7
ASSLRSSGRYEQY
>TRBV28|TRBJ2-7
ASRIRETGFYEQY
>TRBV13|TRBJ1-4
ASSAQGATNEKLF
>TRBV10-3|TRBJ1-5
AISDRGQPQH
>TRBV9|TRBJ1-1
ASSLDLGQLNTEAF
>TRBV7-2|TRBJ2-5
ASSLATSGSRETQY
>TRBV6-1|TRBJ2-7
ASTPDIGSYEQY
>TRBV2|TRBJ1-2
ASSTQAYWNYGYT
>TRBV4-1|TRBJ2-4
ASSQDDSRGDIQY
>TRBV5-5|TRBJ1-1
ASSLATNTEAF
>TRBV7-2|TRBJ1-3
ASSLGETSGNTIY
>TRBV5-5|TRBJ1-5
ASSLTGLRSQPQH
>TRBV6-1|TRBJ1-1
ASTPTGEGTEAF
>TRBV18|TRBJ1-2
ASSPPIRVHGYT
>TRBV7-8|TRBJ1-2
ASSSGTADLYGYT
>TRBV11-3|TRBJ1-5
ASRNRDRGLGEPQH
>TRBV6-6|TRBJ1-1
ASSYPGQGTEAF
>TRBV5-1|TRBJ2-5
ASSDRRGNQETQY
>TRBV6-1|TRBJ1-5
ASSYNQPQH
>TRBV5-4|TRBJ1-1
ASSSLLGTGGNTEAF
>TRBV11-3|TRBJ2-1
ASSHRDNNEQF
>TRBV14|TRBJ2-4
ASSHPEGRAKNIQY